This TCR beta chain stems from a study of blood T cell repertoires in COVID-19. About the research overall: COVID-19 samples, acute and convalescent, were from the United States, Italy and Spain.

Profiled with immunoSEQ multiplex PCR; TCRdb holds only in-frame clones, not every one. The data show around 170,000 clones, 83% seen once. CDR1 is ENHRY and CDR2 is SYGVKD in the germline V gene. The CDR3 covers 15 residues. V was pared by 3 bases and J by 7 bases, with 8 bases of the junction left unmatched. J is TRBJ1-5 and V is TRBV10-3, with 8 bases matching TRBD1. This sequence originates from a human donor in a cohort sampled during active COVID-19. Sequenced: peripheral blood. CDR3 protein: CAISDPQGAGQPQHF. The CDR3 bases are TGTGCCATCAGTGACCCTCAGGGGGCGGGGCAGCCCCAGCATTTT.